This T cell receptor (beta chain) was recovered during a study of shared clonotypes between healthy human individuals. Study-wide background: CD4 naive and memory got three plates each, CD8 naive two, CD8 memory one.

TCRdb keeps only in-frame clones here, not all; method: immunoSEQ multiplex PCR. The top ten hold approximately 1.5% of the sample, which has 950,000 to 1,100,000 clones, 70% to 80% seen once. This clone appeared once. From CD4+ cells came CD45RA+ naive and CD45RA-negative memory subsets. This CDR3 spans 14 amino acids. V lost 1 base, J lost 5 bases, and 9 bases lay in between. Germline assignment: CDR1 SGHNT and CDR2 YENEEA. Material: memory CD4+ T cells sorted from blood. The subset denotes: CD45RA-negative fraction. This receptor was taken from a man aged 18 to 29 in good health. The chain recombines TRBV11-3 with TRBJ2-1; D not resolved. Written as DNA, the CDR3 is TGTGCCAGCAGCTTAGGGATGGGGAACAATGAGCAGTTCTTC. It encodes CASSLGMGNNEQFF.